This TCR beta chain was recovered during a study of blood T cell repertoires in COVID-19. Trimming left V 4 bases short and J 2 bases short, with 9 bases between. Germline V gene lookup returns CDR1 SGHDT and CDR2 YYEEEE. This CDR3 has 13 residues. The protocol was immunoSEQ multiplex PCR, while the TCRdb copy is restricted to in-frame clones and leaves out a portion. The sample has around 88,000 clones; around 85% are singletons. The chain carries TRBV5-6 and TRBJ2-5; D unresolved. Material: peripheral blood. The receptor comes from an elderly woman with acute or convalescent COVID-19. CDR3 residues: CASSPLRQETQYF. The CDR3 nucleotides are TGTGCCAGCAGCCCTCTAAGACAAGAGACCCAGTACTTC.